One and the same sample provided the 25 T cell receptor beta chains below, sequenced in a study of shared clonotypes between healthy human individuals. Using immunoSEQ multiplex PCR, the repertoire was profiled, and TCRdb retains in-frame clones only, with some absent. The top ten hold about 12% of the sample, which has about 460,000 clones, 70% to 80% seen once. Sequences were obtained from PBMCs. These TCRs come from a woman in her 40s in good health. Some clones in this sample may be carry-over from other donors' samples.

The chain combines TRBV29-1 with TRBJ2-7; tentative D call: TRBD1 (5 bases). CDR1 is SQVTM, CDR2 ANQGSEA, per germline. V was cut by 6 bases and J by 0 bases, with 6 bases left in between. This CDR3 is built from 11 residues. DNA for the CDR3: TGCAGCGTCGGACACTCCTACGAGCAGTACTTC. Encoded protein: CSVGHSYEQYF.

This rearrangement joins TRBV5-5 to TRBJ2-7; the match to TRBD1 covers 8 bases. CDR1 and CDR2 (germline): SGHKS, YYEKEE (reference sequence). V lost 3 bases and J lost 2; bases outside the gene matches: 4. This CDR3 has 14 residues. The CDR3 protein is CASSSGQVAYEQYF. As DNA, the CDR3 is TGTGCCAGCAGCTCGGGACAGGTAGCCTACGAGCAGTACTTC.

About this clone: Additional DNA sequences in this sample encode the identical CDR3. CDR3 coding DNA: TGCGCCAGCAGCTTGGGAACCAACTATGGCTACACCTTC. Translation gives CASSLGTNYGYTF. V gene TRBV5-1 combines with J gene TRBJ1-2; D remains ambiguous. Germline CDR1 reads SGHRS; CDR2 reads YFSETQ. V was cut by 0 bases and J by 2 bases, with 5 bases left in between. This CDR3 is 13 amino acids long.

The chain uses TRBV28 and TRBJ1-4, with 10 nucleotides matching TRBD1. The CDR3 has 17 residues. The V segment lost 3 bases and the J segment 4 bases; nucleotides outside the gene matches: 8. Germline lookup yields CDR1 MDHEN and CDR2 SYDVKM. The CDR3 sequence is CASSLIYRTGGNEKLFF. DNA for the CDR3: TGTGCCAGCAGTTTGATCTACAGGACAGGGGGTAATGAAAAACTGTTTTTT.

The chain carries TRBV7-3 and TRBJ2-1, with 8 positions matching TRBD2. There are 14 residues in the CDR3. Per germline, CDR1 SGHTA and CDR2 FQGTGA. With 5 bases clipped from V and 6 bases from J, the junction kept 6 bases outside the gene matches. The CDR3 nucleotides read TGTGCCAGCAGCGCGACGGGAGGGCTCAATGAGCAGTTCTTC. It translates to CASSATGGLNEQFF.

This chain links TRBV2 with TRBJ1-2; TRBD1 matches at 7 bases. The germline V gene encodes CDR1 SNHLY and CDR2 FYNNEI. V gave up 3 bases and J gave up 5 bases; unmatched junction bases: 9. The CDR3 length is 15 residues. CDR3 in amino acids: CASSDSRQGPYGYTF. The CDR3 DNA is TGTGCCAGCAGTGACTCTCGACAGGGCCCTTATGGCTACACCTTC.

Of note for this clone: This same CDR3 is encoded by further DNA sequences in the sample. This chain connects TRBV5-1 to TRBJ2-1, with 10 bases aligning to TRBD2. Germline V gives CDR1 SGHRS, CDR2 YFSETQ. The CDR3 runs to 17 residues. The J segment lost 4 bases and the V segment lost 0 bases, leaving 7 bases of the junction unmatched. The CDR3 nucleotides read TGCGCCAGCAGCTTGGAGGCTAGCGGGAGTTCGTACAATGAGCAGTTCTTC. Translation: CASSLEASGSSYNEQFF.

Notes on this clone: This sample includes further DNA sequences coding for the same CDR3. The J gene is TRBJ1-5, the V gene TRBV7-2; D not resolved. Germline V gene data show CDR1 as SGHTA and CDR2 as FQGNSA. V lost 1 base to trimming and J lost 4 bases, with 5 bases between them. This CDR3 is 13 amino acids long. The CDR3 nucleotides read TGTGCCAGCAGCTTAGGCAGAAATCAGCCCCAGCATTTT. Amino acids: CASSLGRNQPQHF.

The chain is built from TRBV5-1 and TRBJ2-7, with D unclear. V was pared by 0 bases and J by 6 bases, with 10 bases between. There are 13 residues in the CDR3. Germline loops: CDR1 SGHRS, CDR2 YFSETQ. As DNA, the CDR3 is TGCGCCAGCAGCTTGGGATCGGCAAGCGAGCAGTACTTC. Protein product: CASSLGSASEQYF.

This clone was observed at least ten times. The likely explanation is a read error, given a far larger clone one base away. The chain links TRBV5-1 to TRBJ2-7, with 7 bases that match TRBD1. The CDR3 is 19 residues long. Germline CDR1 and CDR2: SGHRS and YFSETQ. The CDR3 reads CASSLSRDRPSLASYEQHF. DNA for the CDR3: TGCGCCAGCAGCTTGTCCCGGGACAGACCATCCTTGGCCTCCTACGAGCAGCACTTC.

This clone has only a few counts. V gene TRBV6-1 combines with J gene TRBJ2-7; D may be TRBD2 (5 bases). CDR1 MNHNS and CDR2 SASEGT come from the germline V gene. Trimming took off 10 bases at V and 3 bases at J, with 16 bases between the two ends. The CDR3 consists of 13 residues. The CDR3 loop is CATQNRGIYEQYF. In nucleotides, the CDR3 is TGTGCCACCCAGAACCGGGGTATCTACGAGCAGTACTTC.

The rearrangement uses TRBV10-3 and TRBJ2-7; 9 bases fit TRBD2. Trimming cost V 7 bases and J 0 bases; bases outside gene matches: 4. The CDR3 contains 14 residues. Germline V lookup: CDR1 ENHRY, CDR2 SYGVKD. The CDR3 DNA sequence: TGTGCCATCAAGCGACTAGCGGACTCCTACGAGCAGTACTTC. This gives the protein CAIKRLADSYEQYF.

With respect to this clone: It differs at one base from a far larger clone, so likely a read error. The chain carries TRBV28 and TRBJ2-5, with a possible D match to TRBD2 (6 bases). The CDR3 is 15 amino acids. Germline V gene data show CDR1 as MDHEN and CDR2 as SYDVKM. The CDR3 sequence: CASRPRLVGAETRYF. CDR3 nucleotide sequence: TGTGCCAGCAGGCCGAGACTAGTCGGGGCGGAGACCCGGTACTTC.

The chain carries TRBV5-1 and TRBJ2-5; 9 bases line up with TRBD1. The V gene's germline CDR1 is SGHRS and CDR2 YFSETQ. The CDR3 contains 14 residues. Trimming cost V 5 bases and J 4 bases; bases outside gene matches: 6. Written as DNA, the CDR3 is TGCGCCAGCAGAATACAGGGGGCCGTAGAGACCCAGTACTTC. This gives the protein CASRIQGAVETQYF.

The chain combines TRBV11-2 with TRBJ2-5; 7 bases match TRBD1. Germline V gene data show CDR1 as SGHAT and CDR2 as FQNNGV. This CDR3 spans 15 amino acids. Trimming took 0 bases from V and 6 from J; bases not matched to a gene: 7. The CDR3 sequence is CASSLDPKGAKTQYF. CDR3 sequence (DNA): TGTGCCAGCAGCTTAGATCCAAAGGGGGCGAAGACCCAGTACTTC.

The chain uses TRBV18 and TRBJ2-1; 10 bases are shared with TRBD2. V trimming: 2 bases; J trimming: 9 bases; junction bases outside the gene matches: 7. Germline loops: CDR1 KGHSH, CDR2 LQKENI. The CDR3 extends over 15 amino acids. CDR3 in amino acids: CASSPRLAGEGEQFF. The DNA of the CDR3 is TGTGCCAGCTCACCAAGGCTAGCGGGAGAAGGTGAGCAGTTCTTC.

This clone was seen repeatedly, ten times or more. The chain joins TRBV7-2 to TRBJ1-1; D is possibly TRBD1 (5 bases). The CDR3 loop spans 15 amino acids. V shed 4 bases and J shed 6 bases, with 18 bases lying between them. CDR1 and CDR2 from the germline V gene are SGHTA and FQGNSA. CDR3 protein: CASSSGGVLRAEAFF. For the CDR3, the DNA is TGTGCCAGCAGCTCCGGAGGGGTGTTGCGCGCTGAAGCTTTCTTT.

Details on this clone: A read error likely explains this, since a far larger clone differs by one base. The gene calls are TRBV6-1 and TRBJ1-1, with D unresolved. The CDR3 consists of 14 residues. The germline V gene has CDR1 MNHNS and CDR2 SASEGT. CDR3 sequence reads: CASSEPDGNTVAFF. The CDR3 bases are TGTGCCAGCAGTGAACCAGACGGGAACACTGTAGCTTTCTTT.

The V gene is TRBV6-5, the J gene TRBJ2-5; a possible D gene is TRBD2 (6 bases). From germline, CDR1 is MNHEY and CDR2 SVGAGI. The V end lost 6 bases, the J end lost 7 bases, and 15 bases lay between the germline ends. The CDR3 covers 13 residues. The CDR3: CASSKTRSGTQYF. As DNA, the CDR3 is TGTGCCAGCAGCAAGACTAGGTCTGGGACCCAGTACTTC.

The rearrangement links TRBV4-2 to TRBJ2-7; 7 bases map to TRBD2. Trimming cost V 1 base and J 6 bases; bases outside gene matches: 0. CDR1 LGHNA and CDR2 YNFKEQ come from the germline V gene. The CDR3 totals 12 residues. Here the CDR3 reads CASSQGEGEQYF. Here the CDR3 DNA reads TGTGCCAGCAGCCAAGGGGAGGGCGAGCAGTACTTC.

The chain has TRBV4-3 and TRBJ2-3; the match to TRBD2 covers 8 bases. The CDR3 length is 16 residues. The germline gives CDR1 LGHNA, CDR2 YSLEER. V was clipped by 1 base and J by 1 base; unmatched bases: 4. The CDR3 coding sequence is TGCGCCAGCAGCCAAGCTCTAGCGGGTCGCACAGATACGCAGTATTTT. This gives the protein CASSQALAGRTDTQYF.

The V and J genes are TRBV18 and TRBJ2-4, with D maybe TRBD1 (5 bases). The CDR3 has 15 amino acids. From germline, CDR1 is KGHSH and CDR2 LQKENI. Trimming left V 3 bases short and J 5 bases short, with 14 bases between. This CDR3 is CASSPLGEGENIQYF. DNA of the CDR3: TGTGCCAGCTCACCCCTAGGGGAAGGGGAAAACATTCAGTACTTC.

V gene TRBV7-6 combines with J gene TRBJ2-7, with TRBD2 matching over 10 bases. This CDR3 comprises 20 residues. With V trimmed by 4 bases and J by 0 bases, 18 bases remained unmatched. Per germline, CDR1 SGHVS and CDR2 FNYEAQ. CDR3 DNA: TGTGCCAGCAGCTCCCCAAGGGGGGGACTAGCGCCGATTAACTCCTACGAGCAGTACTTC. It codes for CASSSPRGGLAPINSYEQYF.

The rearrangement joins TRBV19 to TRBJ2-6; a possible D gene is TRBD2 (5 bases). V lost 5 bases and J lost 2, with 13 bases in between. Germline V gene sequence: CDR1 LNHDA, CDR2 SQIVND (reference sequence). The CDR3 runs 16 residues. This chain's CDR3 is CASSSARAPGANVLTF. The CDR3 DNA sequence: TGTGCCAGTAGTTCCGCGCGGGCCCCTGGGGCCAACGTCCTGACTTTC.

V usage is TRBV12-1 and J usage is TRBJ2-7; TRBD2 is taken as the D call from the table, unchecked against the DNA. TRBV12-1 is classified as a pseudogene. The CDR3 has 13 amino acids. The CDR3 reads CASSLEESYEQYF. The CDR3 nucleotides read TGTGCCAGCAGCTTAGAGGAATCCTACGAGCAGTACTTC.